The clone carrying this T cell receptor beta chain was counted ten times or more. TCRdb re-analysed the 5' RACE reads in MiXCR, keeping a single row per CDR3 protein. Among about 52,000 distinct CDR3 sequences listed, roughly 9.6% were seen once. This specimen belongs to a study of early T cells in non-severe SARS-CoV-2 infection. The CDR3 extends over 14 amino acids. The V and J ends lost 0 bases and 0 bases respectively, with 5 bases between them. The V gene's germline CDR1 is LGHNA and CDR2 YNFKEQ. The gene calls are TRBV4-2 and TRBJ1-1; D gene unclear. The source material was whole blood. The sequence was obtained from an adult who was a healthcare worker with PCR-confirmed SARS-CoV-2 infection or an uninfected control (not recorded which). This chain's CDR3 is CASSQDSMNTEAFF. The CDR3 bases are TGTGCCAGCAGCCAAGACAGCATGAACACTGAAGCTTTCTTT.